This is a list of T cell receptor beta chains from one sample in a study of shared clonotypes between healthy human individuals. The data were produced by immunoSEQ multiplex PCR, yet TCRdb's version contains in-frame clones alone and is incomplete. The table records over 400,000 clones, more than 65% of them present only once. The specimen was PBMCs. The origin of the receptors is a woman aged 40 to 50 in good health. Some clones in this sample may be carry-over from other donors' samples. The CDR3 runs from the conserved cysteine through the conserved F or W. A D gene is named only where the DNA matches it firmly. Clone size is stated in some rows and not others, as once, few, many or a class when expanded.

J gene: TRBJ2-7
V gene: TRBV5-4
clone size: NA
D gene: TRBD2
CDR3 protein: CASSEGLAGNEQYF
CDR3 DNA: TGTGCCAGCAGCGAGGGACTAGCGGGCAACGAGCAGTACTTC

J gene: TRBJ2-1
V gene: TRBV4-2
clone size: NA
D gene: NA
CDR3 protein: CASRAPQSSYNEQFF
CDR3 DNA: TGTGCCAGCAGGGCCCCCCAGAGCTCCTACAATGAGCAGTTCTTC

J gene: TRBJ1-2
V gene: TRBV6-5
clone size: NA
D gene: NA
CDR3 protein: CASGSGGWGGGYTF
CDR3 DNA: TGTGCCAGCGGCTCAGGAGGCTGGGGCGGGGGCTACACCTTC

J gene: TRBJ2-5
V gene: TRBV7-2
clone size: once
D gene: TRBD2
CDR3 protein: CASSLAWASGGRTQYF
CDR3 DNA: TGTGCCAGCAGCTTAGCATGGGCTAGCGGGGGGAGGACCCAGTACTTC

J gene: TRBJ1-4
V gene: TRBV5-1
clone size: NA
D gene: NA
CDR3 protein: CASSSRSGPNEKLFF
CDR3 DNA: TGCGCCAGCAGCTCAAGGAGCGGGCCTAATGAAAAACTGTTTTTT

J gene: TRBJ2-7
V gene: TRBV7-2
clone size: NA
D gene: NA
CDR3 protein: CASSLGYSSTYEQYF
CDR3 DNA: TGTGCCAGCAGCTTAGGTTACTCGTCTACTTACGAGCAGTACTTC

J gene: TRBJ1-1
V gene: TRBV30
clone size: NA
D gene: TRBD1
CDR3 protein: CAWSVAGGLEAFF
CDR3 DNA: TGTGCCTGGAGTGTGGCAGGGGGTCTTGAAGCTTTCTTT

J gene: TRBJ1-4
V gene: TRBV28
clone size: NA
D gene: NA
CDR3 protein: CASSLDRANEKLFF
CDR3 DNA: TGTGCCAGCAGTCTCGATAGGGCTAATGAAAAACTGTTTTTT

J gene: TRBJ2-5
V gene: TRBV15
clone size: NA
D gene: NA
CDR3 protein: CATSRRQYQETQYF
CDR3 DNA: TGTGCCACCAGCAGAAGACAGTACCAAGAGACCCAGTACTTC

J gene: TRBJ1-1
V gene: TRBV27
clone size: NA
D gene: NA
CDR3 protein: CASSHSLGYTEAFF
CDR3 DNA: TGTGCCAGCAGTCATAGTCTCGGGTACACTGAAGCTTTCTTT

J gene: TRBJ2-3
V gene: TRBV11-2
clone size: NA
D gene: TRBD2
CDR3 protein: CASSFDSGRTDTQYF
CDR3 DNA: TGTGCCAGCAGCTTTGACAGCGGGAGAACAGATACGCAGTATTTT

J gene: TRBJ2-7
V gene: TRBV18
clone size: NA
D gene: NA
CDR3 protein: CASSPNQGPYEQYF
CDR3 DNA: TGTGCCAGCTCGCCGAACCAGGGGCCCTACGAGCAGTACTTC

J gene: TRBJ2-4
V gene: TRBV2
clone size: NA
D gene: NA
CDR3 protein: CASSERQAITKNIQYF
CDR3 DNA: TGTGCCAGCAGTGAGCGGCAGGCGATAACCAAAAACATTCAGTACTTC

J gene: TRBJ2-7
V gene: TRBV4-2
clone size: many
D gene: TRBD2
CDR3 protein: CASSQGAGGVDEQYF
CDR3 DNA: TGTGCCAGCAGCCAAGGAGCGGGAGGCGTCGACGAGCAGTACTTC

J gene: TRBJ2-2
V gene: TRBV6-5
clone size: once
D gene: NA
CDR3 protein: CASSPTGELFF
CDR3 DNA: TGTGCCAGCAGTCCCACCGGGGAGCTGTTTTTT

J gene: TRBJ2-5
V gene: TRBV6-1
clone size: NA
D gene: TRBD1
CDR3 protein: CASRAGTGILETQYF
CDR3 DNA: TGTGCCAGCAGGGCCGGGACAGGGATTTTAGAGACCCAGTACTTC

J gene: TRBJ2-5
V gene: TRBV5-4
clone size: few
D gene: NA
CDR3 protein: CASSLDRTRQETQYF
CDR3 DNA: TGTGCCAGCAGCTTGGACCGGACCCGGCAAGAGACCCAGTACTTC

J gene: TRBJ2-5
V gene: TRBV6-1
clone size: NA
D gene: NA
CDR3 protein: CASMVRIQETQYF
CDR3 DNA: TGTGCCAGCATGGTCCGGATCCAAGAGACCCAGTACTTC

J gene: TRBJ1-1
V gene: TRBV18
clone size: NA
D gene: NA
CDR3 protein: CASSPLVGQNTEAFF
CDR3 DNA: TGTGCCAGCTCACCACTCGTGGGGCAGAACACTGAAGCTTTCTTT

J gene: TRBJ2-1
V gene: TRBV6-1
clone size: NA
D gene: TRBD1
CDR3 protein: CASSVTGQDNEQFF
CDR3 DNA: TGTGCCAGCAGTGTTACGGGACAGGACAATGAGCAGTTCTTC

J gene: TRBJ2-3
V gene: TRBV19
clone size: NA
D gene: TRBD1
CDR3 protein: CASSIGTGGDPTDTQYF
CDR3 DNA: TGTGCCAGTAGTATCGGGACAGGGGGCGATCCAACGGATACGCAGTATTTT

J gene: TRBJ2-7
V gene: TRBV5-1
clone size: NA
D gene: TRBD2
CDR3 protein: CASRGSPSGSEQYF
CDR3 DNA: TGCGCCAGCAGGGGATCCCCTAGCGGGAGTGAGCAGTACTTC

J gene: TRBJ2-5
V gene: TRBV4-1
clone size: NA
D gene: TRBD2
CDR3 protein: CASSQVAGGGSQETQYF
CDR3 DNA: TGCGCCAGCAGCCAAGTCGCCGGGGGGGGAAGCCAAGAGACCCAGTACTTC

J gene: TRBJ2-7
V gene: TRBV5-4
clone size: NA
D gene: TRBD2
CDR3 protein: CASSLVGSGSREQYF
CDR3 DNA: TGTGCCAGCAGCTTGGTAGGTAGCGGGAGTCGCGAGCAGTACTTC